What follows are 20 T cell receptor beta chains derived from one specimen sequenced in a study of shared clonotypes between healthy human individuals. The repertoire was sequenced with immunoSEQ multiplex PCR; TCRdb's copy has only in-frame clones and lacks some. The repertoire holds about 1.5 million clones, with over 95% as singletons. The sample comprised naive CD4+ T cells sorted from blood. Subset meaning: CD45RA+ positively selected. The receptors shown here come from a man aged 25-45 years in good health.

The chain joins TRBV7-9 to TRBJ2-1; 12 nucleotides align to TRBD2. CDR1 and CDR2 from the germline V gene are SEHNR and FQNEAQ (reference sequence). The V and J ends lost 5 bases and 5 bases, in that order; junction bases with no gene match: 4. The CDR3 totals 15 residues. The CDR3 here is CASSPTSGRNNEQFF. Written as DNA, the CDR3 is TGTGCCAGCAGCCCGACTAGCGGGAGAAACAATGAGCAGTTCTTC.

The rearrangement uses TRBV9 and TRBJ2-7; TRBD2 matches at 13 bases. The V and J ends lost 3 bases and 7 bases, in that order; junction bases with no gene match: 4. The CDR3 loop spans 14 amino acids. Germline V gene data show CDR1 as SGDLS and CDR2 as YYNGEE. In nucleotides, the CDR3 is TGTGCCAGCAGCGCGGGACTAGCGGGATGGGAGCAGTACTTC. As protein: CASSAGLAGWEQYF.

This clone appeared a single time. At one boundary the junction diverges from the germline segment, which might be a read error. The chain combines TRBV28 with TRBJ1-2, with a possible D match to TRBD1 (6 bases). This CDR3 comprises 12 residues. From germline, CDR1 is MDHEN and CDR2 SYDVKM. CDR3 sequence reads: CASSPLAGGAAF. The DNA of the CDR3 is TGTGCCAGCAGCCCACTAGCGGGGGGCGCGGCCTTC.

In this sample, this clone turned up once. The J gene is TRBJ2-7, the V gene TRBV13; D ambiguous. Germline loops: CDR1 PRHDT, CDR2 FYEKMQ (reference sequence). Trimming pared 3 bases from V and 4 bases from J, leaving 10 bases between. This CDR3 is built from 13 residues. CDR3 sequence (DNA): TGTGCCAGCAGCTTTCCCCCCTTGTACGAGCAGTACTTC. Amino acids: CASSFPPLYEQYF.

The chain couples TRBV10-2 to TRBJ2-7; D call uncertain. The CDR3 extends over 14 amino acids. Germline values: CDR1 WSHSY, CDR2 SAAADI. Trimming stripped 8 bases from V and 2 bases from J, with 16 bases between. The CDR3 sequence: CASQVFAPPYEQYF. The CDR3, as DNA: TGCGCCAGCCAAGTGTTCGCACCACCCTACGAGCAGTACTTC.

The chain recombines TRBV2 with TRBJ1-2; 9 bases fit TRBD1. Germline V gene lookup returns CDR1 SNHLY and CDR2 FYNNEI. The CDR3 is 14 residues long. V lost 5 bases, J lost 2 bases, and 3 bases stayed unmatched. The CDR3 coding sequence is TGTGCCAGCAGTAAGGACAGGGGAAACTATGGCTACACCTTC. It yields the protein CASSKDRGNYGYTF.

The chain uses TRBV27 and TRBJ1-2, with D perhaps matching TRBD1 (5 bases). V lost 6 bases to trimming and J lost 5 bases, with 16 bases between them. In germline, CDR1 is MNHEY, CDR2 SMNVEV (reference sequence). The CDR3 is made up of 14 amino acids. The CDR3 DNA reads as TGTGCCAGCAGAATGCGAGGGACCTCGTATGGCTACACCTTC. It is translated as CASRMRGTSYGYTF.

The chain joins TRBV10-1 to TRBJ2-3, with D possibly being TRBD2 (6 bases). The CDR3 totals 15 residues. The germline V gene encodes CDR1 WNHNN and CDR2 SYGVQD (reference sequence). V lost 3 bases and J lost 4, with 14 bases in between. The DNA of the CDR3 is TGCGCCAGCAGTGACACGGGAGTTCTACCAGATACGCAGTATTTT. Its translation is CASSDTGVLPDTQYF.

The rearrangement joins TRBV10-3 to TRBJ1-3, with a possible D match to TRBD1 (6 bases). The CDR3 covers 16 residues. V lost 5 bases and J lost 0, with 14 bases in between. Germline V gene sequence: CDR1 ENHRY, CDR2 SYGVKD. The CDR3 sequence is CAISLTGLSSGNTIYF. The CDR3 bases are TGTGCCATCAGTTTGACAGGACTTAGCTCTGGAAACACCATATATTTT.

About this clone itself: Other DNA sequences in the same sample also yield this CDR3. V is TRBV9 and J is TRBJ2-3; 7 positions match TRBD2. The CDR3 has 14 amino acids. The trim removed 2 bases at V and 4 bases at J, leaving 4 bases unmatched. Looked up from germline, CDR1 is SGDLS and CDR2 is YYNGEE. The CDR3 sequence is CASSVAGVADTQYF. DNA for the CDR3: TGTGCCAGCAGCGTCGCGGGAGTGGCAGATACGCAGTATTTT.

On this clone: The sample has other DNA sequences that encode this CDR3 too. The V and J genes are TRBV28 and TRBJ2-7; 10 nucleotides align to TRBD2. Germline V gives CDR1 MDHEN, CDR2 SYDVKM. The CDR3 runs 15 residues. V was pared by 6 bases and J by 2 bases, with 7 bases of the junction left unmatched. The CDR3 loop reads CASSSGLAEAYEQYF. The CDR3 coding sequence is TGTGCCAGCAGCTCCGGACTAGCGGAAGCCTACGAGCAGTACTTC.

V usage is TRBV6-1 and J usage is TRBJ2-5; D gene ambiguous. Trimming left V 0 bases short and J 2 bases short, with 7 bases between. Looked up from germline, CDR1 is MNHNS and CDR2 is SASEGT. The length of the CDR3 is 14 residues. CDR3 region: CASSEAGTQETQYF. The CDR3 region has the DNA TGTGCCAGCAGTGAAGCGGGAACGCAAGAGACCCAGTACTTC.

The rearrangement uses TRBV7-8 and TRBJ1-5; 8 bases align to TRBD1. Germline CDR1 SGHVS, CDR2 FQNEAQ. V gave up 1 base and J gave up 5 bases; unmatched junction bases: 10. The CDR3 is 17 residues long. The CDR3 here is CASSLVSAGTGYQPQHF. The CDR3 DNA reads TGTGCCAGCAGCTTAGTTTCGGCCGGGACAGGCTATCAGCCCCAGCATTTT.

This clone was found once. Other DNA sequences in this sample translate to the same CDR3. The chain has TRBV27 and TRBJ1-5; D gene unclear. The ends were cut back, 0 bases at V and 2 bases at J, with 8 bases in the middle. The CDR3 is 15 residues long. Germline CDR1 reads MNHEY; CDR2 reads SMNVEV (reference sequence). The CDR3 protein is CASSLSGGGNQPQHF. CDR3 coding DNA: TGTGCCAGCAGTTTATCAGGAGGAGGCAATCAGCCCCAGCATTTT.

The rearrangement uses TRBV5-1 and TRBJ2-1, with 10 bases identical to TRBD2. The J segment lost 4 bases and the V segment lost 4 bases, leaving 8 bases of the junction unmatched. The CDR3 spans 16 residues. Germline V gives CDR1 SGHRS, CDR2 YFSETQ. The CDR3 loop reads CASSQGLAALYNEQFF. The CDR3, as DNA: TGCGCCAGCAGCCAAGGACTAGCGGCCCTATACAATGAGCAGTTCTTC. Together with reference TRBV5-1 and TRBJ2-1, the CDR3 gives the full variable domain: KAGVTQTPRYLIKTRGQQVTLSCSPISGHRSVSWYQQTPGQGLQFLFEYFSETQRNKGNFPGRFSGRQFSNSRSEMNVSTLELGDSALYLCASSQGLAALYNEQFFGPGTRLTVL.

This chain joins TRBV19 and TRBJ2-3, with no clear D. V was cut by 3 bases and J by 6 bases, with 19 bases left in between. The CDR3 is made up of 16 amino acids. CDR1 is LNHDA, CDR2 SQIVND, per germline (reference sequence). The CDR3 DNA sequence: TGTGCCAGTAGTATTGGCCGTACCGCCCGTTGGGATACGCAGTATTTT. Translation: CASSIGRTARWDTQYF.

This chain's CDR3 is CASGGTSGRRNNEQFF. The DNA for the CDR3 is TGTGCCAGCGGGGGGACTAGCGGGCGGCGAAACAATGAGCAGTTCTTC. J is TRBJ2-1 and V is TRBV25-1, with 12 bases aligning to TRBD2. This CDR3 is built from 16 residues. V lost 8 bases and J lost 5; bases outside the gene matches: 10. The germline V gene has CDR1 MGHDK and CDR2 SYGVNS.

The chain is built from TRBV30 and TRBJ1-2, with 11 bases aligning to TRBD1. Germline CDR1 GTSNPN, CDR2 SVGIG (reference sequence). After removal of 3 bases from V and 7 bases from J, the junction contained 4 bases not matched to a gene. The CDR3 has 13 amino acids. The CDR3 DNA sequence: TGTGCCTGGAGCGCCGGGACAGGGGGTGGCTACACCTTC. This sequence encodes CAWSAGTGGGYTF.

The genes are TRBV4-1 and TRBJ2-7, with unresolved D. The CDR3 is 15 residues long. CDR1 and CDR2 (germline): MGHRA, YSYEKL. V was pared by 1 base and J by 3 bases, with 13 bases between. CDR3 residues: CASSQGGGVLYEQYF. For the CDR3, the DNA is TGCGCCAGCAGCCAAGGCGGTGGGGTTCTCTACGAGCAGTACTTC.

In its sample, this clone was seen once. V is TRBV5-1 and J is TRBJ2-1; 10 positions agree with TRBD2. The V gene's germline CDR1 is SGHRS and CDR2 YFSETQ. V shed 0 bases, J shed 0 bases, and the junction held 6 bases outside the gene matches. The CDR3 totals 18 residues. The CDR3, as DNA: TGCGCCAGCAGCTTGGGGACTAGCGGAAGGGGCTCCTACAATGAGCAGTTCTTC. This translates into CASSLGTSGRGSYNEQFF.